The 10 T cell receptor beta chains below were found in one sample sequenced in a study of OX40 agonist ivuxolimab in advanced cancers. Assay used: immunoSEQ multiplex PCR; TCRdb lists only in-frame clones, some missing. The table lists tens of thousands of clones, roughly 86% of them singletons. Here the sequenced sample was CD4+ or CD8+ T cells sorted from blood, taken in a trial of the OX40 agonist ivuxolimab. The receptor source for this set is an adult with an advanced solid tumor such as melanoma, head and neck, liver or kidney cancer.

This clone was counted a few times. The chain combines TRBV19 with TRBJ2-1, with 13 bases lining up with TRBD2. The germline gives CDR1 LNHDA, CDR2 SQIVND (reference sequence). The CDR3 has 15 amino acids. V trimming: 6 bases; J trimming: 6 bases; junction bases outside the gene matches: 5. The CDR3 sequence is CASRTSGGPSNEQFF. In nucleotides, the CDR3 is TGTGCCAGTAGGACTAGCGGGGGGCCCTCCAATGAGCAGTTCTTC.

V is TRBV5-1 and J is TRBJ2-2; D tentatively reads TRBD1 or TRBD2 (5 bases each). V was trimmed by 3 bases and J by 4 bases, leaving 16 bases between them. Germline V gene sequence: CDR1 SGHRS, CDR2 YFSETQ. The CDR3 spans 16 residues. DNA of the CDR3: TGCGCCAGCAGCTCCAGCGGCTCCGGGGCCACCGGGGAGCTGTTTTTT. This codes for CASSSSGSGATGELFF.

The chain employs TRBV5-1 and TRBJ2-7; D is ambiguous. The CDR3 totals 15 residues. Trimming shortened V by 4 bases and J by 6 bases, and 20 bases separated the two germline ends. The germline V gene encodes CDR1 SGHRS and CDR2 YFSETQ. CDR3 sequence (DNA): TGCGCCAGCAGCGACCCTGGGGTGCCCTCCAGCGAGCAGTACTTC. Its protein product is CASSDPGVPSSEQYF.

The rearrangement uses TRBV10-1 and TRBJ2-1; 10 bases match TRBD1. The germline gives CDR1 WNHNN, CDR2 SYGVQD (reference sequence). The V gene end was trimmed by 0 bases and the J gene end by 8 bases; junction bases not matched to a gene: 1. The CDR3 is 14 amino acids. CDR3 in amino acids: CASSESTGGDEQFF. The CDR3 nucleotides read TGCGCCAGCAGTGAGTCGACAGGGGGCGATGAGCAGTTCTTC.

The chain links TRBV2 to TRBJ1-5; D gene uncertain. The CDR3 is 13 residues long. The V and J ends lost 6 bases and 3 bases respectively, with 9 bases between them. The germline V gene has CDR1 SNHLY and CDR2 FYNNEI. CDR3 nucleotides: TGTGCCAGCAGGGTCCAAAACAATCAGCCCCAGCATTTT. Its protein product is CASRVQNNQPQHF.

This chain joins TRBV19 and TRBJ1-1; 9 bases fit TRBD1. V dropped 7 bases and J dropped 1; count of bases not matched to a gene: 7. The CDR3 extends over 15 amino acids. Germline CDR1 is LNHDA and CDR2 is SQIVND (reference sequence). CDR3 amino acids: CASTPTGGANTEAFF. The CDR3 DNA reads as TGTGCCAGTACTCCAACAGGGGGCGCGAACACTGAAGCTTTCTTT.

The V gene is TRBV19, the J gene TRBJ1-2, with unresolved D. V shed 0 bases and J shed 6 bases, with 8 bases lying between them. CDR3 length equals 13 residues. The germline CDR1 and CDR2 sequences are LNHDA and SQIVND (reference sequence). For the CDR3, the DNA is TGTGCCAGTAGTATAGAGGCCGGGGATGGCTACACCTTC. As protein: CASSIEAGDGYTF. Combining the CDR3 with reference TRBV19 and TRBJ1-2 gives the whole variable domain DGGITQSPKYLFRKEGQNVTLSCEQNLNHDAMYWYRQDPGQGLRLIYYSQIVNDFQKGDIAEGYSVSREKKESFPLTVTSAQKNPTAFYLCASSIEAGDGYTFGSGTRLTVV.

The rearrangement uses TRBV30 and TRBJ2-3; TRBD2 matches 11 bases. Germline CDR1 reads GTSNPN; CDR2 reads SVGIG (reference sequence). J gave up 2 bases and V 2 bases, and 12 bases lay outside the gene matches. There are 18 residues in the CDR3. This CDR3 is CAWSSRAGTSGPTDTQYF. The CDR3 nucleotides are TGTGCCTGGAGTTCGAGAGCAGGGACTAGCGGACCCACAGATACGCAGTATTTT.

The CDR3 loop reads CASSEELAAPLHF. DNA of the CDR3: TGTGCCAGCAGTGAAGAATTGGCCGCGCCCCTCCACTTT. This chain joins TRBV6-1 and TRBJ1-6; D uncertain. From germline, CDR1 is MNHNS and CDR2 SASEGT. V was pared by 1 base and J by 13 bases, with 11 bases between. The CDR3 sequence is 13 residues long.

This clone was recorded a few times. The chain carries TRBV25-1 and TRBJ1-3; D is possibly TRBD1 (5 bases). CDR1 is MGHDK, CDR2 SYGVNS, per germline. The V end lost 2 bases, the J end lost 7 bases, and 24 bases lay between the germline ends. This CDR3 is built from 18 residues. The CDR3 sequence is CASSEGVDGTRGVNTIYF. CDR3 bases: TGTGCCAGCAGTGAAGGAGTGGACGGGACCCGGGGTGTGAACACCATATATTTT.